This T cell receptor beta chain was documented in a study of T cells in localized non-small cell lung cancer. Looked up from germline, CDR1 is SGHRS and CDR2 is YFSETQ. After removal of 3 bases from V and 2 bases from J, the junction contained 6 bases not matched to a gene. This CDR3 is built from 15 residues. In the case of this clone: What it binds is not known.

Clones were sequenced by immunoSEQ multiplex PCR, and TCRdb holds only the in-frame ones, with some missing. The table lists roughly 23,000 clones, around 90% of them singletons. Whole-study findings and limits: Clonality of T cells reached its maximum in uninvolved adjacent lung, surpassing tumor. Adjacent lung exhibited a median of about 50 among the 100 most abundant tumor clones. Increased T cell density in blood showed an association with longer overall survival.

J is TRBJ1-2 and V is TRBV5-1, with TRBD1 matching over 8 bases. Sequences were derived from peripheral blood, sampled before any cancer treatment. The sequence came from a male donor older than 55 with stage I squamous cell lung carcinoma. CDR3 sequence reads: CASSSGTGVNYGYTF. The CDR3 DNA sequence: TGCGCCAGCAGCTCTGGGACAGGAGTCAACTATGGCTACACCTTC.